This T cell receptor beta chain was profiled in a study of OX40 agonist ivuxolimab in advanced cancers. Trimming shortened V by 7 bases and J by 0 bases, and 13 bases separated the two germline ends. The CDR3 extends over 15 amino acids. Looked up from germline, CDR1 is LNHDA and CDR2 is SQIVND (reference sequence). Assay used: immunoSEQ multiplex PCR; TCRdb lists only in-frame clones, some missing. In the table there are 45,000 to 65,000 clones, more than 65% of which are singletons. The TCR originated in an adult with an advanced solid tumor such as melanoma, head and neck, liver or kidney cancer. The V gene is TRBV19, the J gene TRBJ1-5, with a tentative D call TRBD1 (5 bases). Source: CD4+ or CD8+ T cells sorted from blood, taken in a trial of the OX40 agonist ivuxolimab. The CDR3 is CASKRDRNSNQPQHF. The CDR3 DNA sequence: TGTGCCAGTAAACGAGACAGAAATAGCAATCAGCCCCAGCATTTT.